This is a list of T cell receptor beta chains from one sample in a study of T cell changes during pregnancy in multiple sclerosis. Some clones are missing from TCRdb's copy, which holds only in-frame ones; the method was immunoSEQ multiplex PCR. The repertoire has about 15,000 clones, 65% to 90% of them found once; the top ten carry under 20%. This specimen was CD8+ T cells from peripheral blood mononuclear cells, taken in the first trimester of pregnancy. The receptors stem from a female donor with multiple sclerosis, enrolled in a pregnancy study. Both conserved end residues are part of each CDR3. Fields, in order: CDR3 protein, CDR3 DNA, clone size, V gene, D gene, J gene. A D gene is named only where the DNA matches it firmly. Only some rows state a clone size, as once, few, many or a class for expanded clones.

CDR3aa: CASSERISEVEQFF
CDR3nt: TGTGCCAGCAGTGAGAGGATAAGCGAGGTTGAGCAGTTCTTC
abundance: NA
v_gene: TRBV2
d_gene: NA
j_gene: TRBJ2-1

CDR3aa: CASSLQDRERTGELFF
CDR3nt: TGTGCCAGCAGCCTACAAGACAGGGAACGCACCGGGGAGCTGTTTTTT
abundance: once
v_gene: TRBV14
d_gene: TRBD1
j_gene: TRBJ2-2

CDR3aa: CASSNNRAPYEQYF
CDR3nt: TGTGCCAGCAGTAATAACAGGGCTCCCTACGAGCAGTACTTC
abundance: NA
v_gene: TRBV6-1
d_gene: NA
j_gene: TRBJ2-7

CDR3aa: CASSLAGFTYEQYF
CDR3nt: TGTGCCAGCAGTCTAGCGGGATTCACCTACGAGCAGTACTTC
abundance: NA
v_gene: TRBV27
d_gene: TRBD2
j_gene: TRBJ2-7

CDR3aa: CASRAGGSEAFF
CDR3nt: TGTGCCAGCAGGGCGGGGGGCAGTGAAGCTTTCTTT
abundance: NA
v_gene: TRBV2
d_gene: NA
j_gene: TRBJ1-1

CDR3aa: CASSPPLGSGGATDTQYF
CDR3nt: TGTGCCAGCAGCCCCCCTTTGGGTAGCGGGGGGGCCACAGATACGCAGTATTTT
abundance: NA
v_gene: TRBV7-9
d_gene: TRBD2
j_gene: TRBJ2-3

CDR3aa: CASSSGTSGETQYF
CDR3nt: TGTGCCAGCAGTTCCGGGACTAGCGGGGAGACCCAGTACTTC
abundance: NA
v_gene: TRBV2
d_gene: TRBD2
j_gene: TRBJ2-5

CDR3aa: CASSPRTGGYTEAFF
CDR3nt: TGTGCCAGCAGCCCCCGGACAGGGGGATACACTGAAGCTTTCTTT
abundance: few
v_gene: TRBV6-1
d_gene: TRBD1
j_gene: TRBJ1-1

CDR3aa: CASPPVGALPYGYTF
CDR3nt: TGTGCCAGCCCACCCGTAGGGGCCCTTCCCTATGGCTACACCTTC
abundance: once
v_gene: TRBV27
d_gene: NA
j_gene: TRBJ1-2

CDR3aa: CASSPSSGREPYEQYF
CDR3nt: TGTGCCAGCAGCCCCTCTAGCGGGAGGGAGCCCTACGAGCAGTACTTC
abundance: NA
v_gene: TRBV7-3
d_gene: TRBD2
j_gene: TRBJ2-7

CDR3aa: CASNAGGEQYF
CDR3nt: TGTGCCAGCAACGCGGGGGGAGAGCAGTACTTC
abundance: once
v_gene: TRBV28
d_gene: TRBD2
j_gene: TRBJ2-7

CDR3aa: CASSWGGGTEAFF
CDR3nt: TGTGCCAGCAGTTGGGGGGGCGGCACTGAAGCTTTCTTT
abundance: few
v_gene: TRBV27
d_gene: NA
j_gene: TRBJ1-1

CDR3aa: CAARQEANEAFF
CDR3nt: TGTGCCGCCAGACAGGAGGCCAATGAAGCTTTCTTT
abundance: once
v_gene: TRBV19
d_gene: NA
j_gene: TRBJ1-1

CDR3aa: CASRRLATYEQYF
CDR3nt: TGTGCCAGCAGGCGGCTAGCGACCTACGAGCAGTACTTC
abundance: NA
v_gene: TRBV28
d_gene: NA
j_gene: TRBJ2-7

CDR3aa: CASSSGGGAQETQYF
CDR3nt: TGTGCCAGCAGCTCTGGCGGGGGGGCCCAAGAGACCCAGTACTTC
abundance: NA
v_gene: TRBV7-3
d_gene: TRBD2
j_gene: TRBJ2-5

CDR3aa: CATHSRGTSGTEAFF
CDR3nt: TGTGCCACGCATTCAAGGGGGACCAGCGGCACTGAAGCTTTCTTT
abundance: NA
v_gene: TRBV27
d_gene: NA
j_gene: TRBJ1-1

CDR3aa: CASSPQNRVQETQYF
CDR3nt: TGTGCCAGCTCACCACAAAACAGGGTCCAAGAGACCCAGTACTTC
abundance: NA
v_gene: TRBV18
d_gene: NA
j_gene: TRBJ2-5

CDR3aa: CASSRPGTSGPYEQYF
CDR3nt: TGTGCCAGCAGCCGGCCCGGGACTAGCGGGCCTTACGAGCAGTACTTC
abundance: NA
v_gene: TRBV27
d_gene: TRBD2
j_gene: TRBJ2-7

CDR3aa: CASSHRTDTQYF
CDR3nt: TGTGCCAGCAGCCACAGGACAGATACGCAGTATTTT
abundance: NA
v_gene: TRBV27
d_gene: NA
j_gene: TRBJ2-3

CDR3aa: CASRKGSLGQALAKNIQYF
CDR3nt: TGTGCCAGCAGGAAAGGTAGCCTCGGACAGGCCCTAGCCAAAAACATTCAGTACTTC
abundance: NA
v_gene: TRBV2
d_gene: TRBD1
j_gene: TRBJ2-4

CDR3aa: CSVDLAGDTGELFF
CDR3nt: TGCAGCGTTGATCTAGCGGGGGACACCGGGGAGCTGTTTTTT
abundance: NA
v_gene: TRBV29-1
d_gene: TRBD2
j_gene: TRBJ2-2

CDR3aa: CASRLYRGTQPQHF
CDR3nt: TGTGCCAGTAGACTATACAGGGGCACCCAGCCCCAGCATTTT
abundance: few
v_gene: TRBV19
d_gene: TRBD1
j_gene: TRBJ1-5